This entry is about one TCR beta chain. No cognate antigen has been identified for it. No much larger clonotype is one base removed from it; base qualities were not supplied. This specimen belongs to a study of control samples from healthy donors and cancer patients (dated by TCRdb to the early 2020s). Library construction relied on the immunoSEQ multiplex PCR assay. In its TCRdb copy, this immuneACCESS table keeps in-frame sequences only and misses some clones. Where compared with another copy, unresolved V genes explain less than half of these, and the others have no known cause. The sample table holds roughly 100,000 clones, of which 75% to 90% were seen once. In total, the top ten clones hold roughly 7.7% of the sample. Sequences SGHRS (CDR1) and YFSETQ (CDR2) are obtained from the germline V gene. Including cysteine and phenylalanine, the CDR3 has 14 amino acids. The read is trimmed to its CDR3 DNA, 42 bases read in frame from base 1. The germline V and J ends show losses of 4 bases and 7 bases respectively, and no gene match explains 8 bases of the junction.

The rearrangement joined TRBV5-1 to TRBJ2-4; 7 of the junction bases match TRBD1. The clonotype was recovered from a man aged 25 to 40 in good health. The sequenced sample consisted of blood. The encoded CDR3 is CASSLSTGLNIQYF. The nucleotide sequence is TGCGCCAGCAGCCTATCGACAGGGTTGAACATTCAGTACTTC.